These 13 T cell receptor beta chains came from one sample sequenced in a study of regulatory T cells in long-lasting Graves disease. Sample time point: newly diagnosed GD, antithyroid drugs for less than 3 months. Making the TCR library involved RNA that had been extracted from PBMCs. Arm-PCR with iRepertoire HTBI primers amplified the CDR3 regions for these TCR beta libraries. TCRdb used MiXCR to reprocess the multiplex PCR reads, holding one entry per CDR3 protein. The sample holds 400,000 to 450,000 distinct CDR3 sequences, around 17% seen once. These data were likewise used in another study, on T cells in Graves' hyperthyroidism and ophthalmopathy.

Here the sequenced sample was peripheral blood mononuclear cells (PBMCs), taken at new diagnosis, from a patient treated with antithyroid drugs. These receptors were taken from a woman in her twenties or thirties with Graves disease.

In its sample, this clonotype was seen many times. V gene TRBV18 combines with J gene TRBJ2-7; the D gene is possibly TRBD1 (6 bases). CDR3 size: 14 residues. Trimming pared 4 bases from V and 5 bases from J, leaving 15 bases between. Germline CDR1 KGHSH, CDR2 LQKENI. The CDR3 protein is CASSLGAGVDEQYF. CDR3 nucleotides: TGTGCCAGCTCACTAGGAGCAGGGGTAGACGAGCAGTACTTC.

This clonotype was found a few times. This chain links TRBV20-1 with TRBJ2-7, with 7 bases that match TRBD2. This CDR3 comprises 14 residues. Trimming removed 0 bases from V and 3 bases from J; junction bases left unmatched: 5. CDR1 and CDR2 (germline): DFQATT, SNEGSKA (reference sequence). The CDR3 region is CSARDASGNYEQYF. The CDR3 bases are TGCAGTGCTAGAGATGCTAGCGGAAACTACGAGCAGTACTTC.

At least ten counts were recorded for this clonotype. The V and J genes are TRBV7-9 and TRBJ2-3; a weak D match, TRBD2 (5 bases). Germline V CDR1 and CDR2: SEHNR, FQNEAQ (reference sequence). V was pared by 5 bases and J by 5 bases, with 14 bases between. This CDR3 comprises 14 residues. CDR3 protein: CASSPPREIDTQYF. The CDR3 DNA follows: TGTGCCAGCAGCCCCCCTAGGGAGATAGATACGCAGTATTTT.

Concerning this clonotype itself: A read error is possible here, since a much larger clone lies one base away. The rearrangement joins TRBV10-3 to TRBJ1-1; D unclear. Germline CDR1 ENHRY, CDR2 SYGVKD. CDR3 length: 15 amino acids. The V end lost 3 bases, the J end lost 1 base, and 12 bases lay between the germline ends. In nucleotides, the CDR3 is TGTGCCATCAGTGAAGCCGGGTTGCGGAACACTGAAGCTTTCTTT. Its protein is CAISEAGLRNTEAFF.

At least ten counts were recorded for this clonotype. The CDR3 bases are TGTGCCTGGACTGGACAGATGAACACTGAAGCTTTCTTT. Encoded protein: CAWTGQMNTEAFF. The chain is built from TRBV30 and TRBJ1-1, with D possibly being TRBD1 (6 bases). The V and J ends lost 4 bases and 0 bases respectively, with 9 bases between them. CDR3 length: 13 amino acids. CDR1 and CDR2 (germline): GTSNPN, SVGIG (reference sequence).

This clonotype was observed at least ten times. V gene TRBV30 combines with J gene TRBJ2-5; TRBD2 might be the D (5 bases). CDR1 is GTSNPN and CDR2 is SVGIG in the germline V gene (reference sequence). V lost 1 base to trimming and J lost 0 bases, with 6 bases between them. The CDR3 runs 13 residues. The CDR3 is CAWSAGNQETQYF. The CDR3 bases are TGTGCCTGGAGTGCCGGGAACCAAGAGACCCAGTACTTC.

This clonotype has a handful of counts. The CDR3 here is CASSTYGAGVGHEQFF. The DNA for the CDR3 is TGTGCCAGCAGCACCTACGGAGCGGGAGTTGGTCATGAGCAGTTCTTC. This chain connects TRBV6-1 to TRBJ2-1, with 8 positions matching TRBD2. The J segment lost 8 bases and the V segment lost 6 bases, leaving 15 bases of the junction unmatched. Germline V gene sequence: CDR1 MNHNS, CDR2 SASEGT. CDR3 size: 16 residues.

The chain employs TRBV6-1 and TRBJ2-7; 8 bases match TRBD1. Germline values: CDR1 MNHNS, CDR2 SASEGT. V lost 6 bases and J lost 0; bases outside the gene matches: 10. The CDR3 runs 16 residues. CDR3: CASSRTAGGASYEQYF. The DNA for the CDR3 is TGTGCCAGCAGCCGCACCGCAGGGGGCGCCTCCTACGAGCAGTACTTC.

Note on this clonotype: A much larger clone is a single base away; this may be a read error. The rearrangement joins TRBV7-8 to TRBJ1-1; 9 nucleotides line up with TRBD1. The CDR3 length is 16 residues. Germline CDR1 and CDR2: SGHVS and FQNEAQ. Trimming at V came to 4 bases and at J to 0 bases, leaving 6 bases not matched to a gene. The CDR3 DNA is TGTGCCAGCAGCTGGGACAGGGAAAACATGAACACTGAAGCTTTCTTT. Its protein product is CASSWDRENMNTEAFF.

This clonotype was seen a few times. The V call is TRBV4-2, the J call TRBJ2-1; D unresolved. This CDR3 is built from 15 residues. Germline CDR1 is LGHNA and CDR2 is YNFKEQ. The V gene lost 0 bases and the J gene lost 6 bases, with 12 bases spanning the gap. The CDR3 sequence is CASSQESLRSNEQFF. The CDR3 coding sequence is TGTGCCAGCAGCCAAGAGAGTCTAAGGAGCAATGAGCAGTTCTTC.

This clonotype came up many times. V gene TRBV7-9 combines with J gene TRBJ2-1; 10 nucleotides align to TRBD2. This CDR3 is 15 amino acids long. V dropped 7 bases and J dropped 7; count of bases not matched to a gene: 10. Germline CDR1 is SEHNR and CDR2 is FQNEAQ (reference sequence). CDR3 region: CASIQQAGGINEQFF. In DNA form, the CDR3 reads TGTGCCAGCATCCAACAAGCGGGAGGGATAAATGAGCAGTTCTTC.

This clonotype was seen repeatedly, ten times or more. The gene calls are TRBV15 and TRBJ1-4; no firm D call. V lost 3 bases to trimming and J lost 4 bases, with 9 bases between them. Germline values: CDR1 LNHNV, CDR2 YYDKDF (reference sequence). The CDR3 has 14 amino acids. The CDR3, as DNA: TGTGCCACCAGCAGGGACCTCCTTAATGAAAAACTGTTTTTT. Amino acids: CATSRDLLNEKLFF.

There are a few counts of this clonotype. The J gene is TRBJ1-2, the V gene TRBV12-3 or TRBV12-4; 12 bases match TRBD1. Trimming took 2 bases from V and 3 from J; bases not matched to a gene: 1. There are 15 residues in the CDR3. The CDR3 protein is CASSLRDRGHYGYTF. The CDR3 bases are TGTGCCAGCAGTTTAAGGGACAGGGGGCACTATGGCTACACCTTC.